This TCR beta chain is from a study of beta chain features in type 1 diabetes. Findings and limits, study-wide: When Type 1 diabetes patients were examined, their TCRB CDR3s proved moderately but significantly shorter in all four CD4+ subsets. Among patients, naive, central memory and Treg TCRB repertoires appeared more similar than among healthy donors.

V was clipped by 4 bases and J by 2 bases, with 11 bases between them. The CDR3 extends over 14 amino acids. Germline V gene sequence: CDR1 LNHNV, CDR2 YYDKDF (reference sequence). The entirety of the isolated RNA underwent reverse transcription, so expressed TCRB transcripts were sequenced. The study sequenced naive, central memory and regulatory T cell samples to an average of roughly 4 million reads. The method was immunoSEQ multiplex PCR; TCRdb's version includes in-frame clones alone and lacks a portion of them. The sample lists some 120,000 clones, 15% to 20% occurring once. One heparinised draw of blood, averaging about 116 mL, came from each donor. Isolation of CD4+ naive, central memory, regulatory and stem cell-like memory cells was achieved by sorting via CD45RO/CCR7/CD25/CD127/CD95/CD27. As for this clone: The antigen remains unidentified.

The V gene is TRBV15, the J gene TRBJ2-5, with D maybe TRBD1 (6 bases). What was sequenced was central memory CD4+ T cells from blood. This TCR came from a man aged 18 to 30 with type 1 diabetes. DNA of the CDR3: TGTGCCACCAGCACGTTTACAGGGCAAGAGACCCAGTACTTC. It encodes CATSTFTGQETQYF. Full variable domain (rest looked up from reference TRBV15 and TRBJ2-5): DAMVIQNPRYQVTQFGKPVTLSCSQTLNHNVMYWYQQKSSQAPKLLFHYYDKDFNNEADTPDNFQSRRPNTSFCFLDIRSPGLGDTAMYLCATSTFTGQETQYFGPGTRLLVL.